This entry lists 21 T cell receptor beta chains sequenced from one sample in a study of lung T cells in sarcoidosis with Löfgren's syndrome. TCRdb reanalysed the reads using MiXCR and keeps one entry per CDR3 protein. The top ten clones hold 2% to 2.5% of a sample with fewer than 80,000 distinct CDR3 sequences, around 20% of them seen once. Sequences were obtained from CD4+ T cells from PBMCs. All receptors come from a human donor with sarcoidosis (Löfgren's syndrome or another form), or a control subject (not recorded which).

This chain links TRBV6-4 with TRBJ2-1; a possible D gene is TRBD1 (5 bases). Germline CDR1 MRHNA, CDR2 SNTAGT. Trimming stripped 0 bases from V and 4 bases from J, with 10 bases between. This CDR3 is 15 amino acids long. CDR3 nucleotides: TGTGCCAGCAGTGACTCTGGCAGGGAATACAATGAGCAGTTCTTC. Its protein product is CASSDSGREYNEQFF.

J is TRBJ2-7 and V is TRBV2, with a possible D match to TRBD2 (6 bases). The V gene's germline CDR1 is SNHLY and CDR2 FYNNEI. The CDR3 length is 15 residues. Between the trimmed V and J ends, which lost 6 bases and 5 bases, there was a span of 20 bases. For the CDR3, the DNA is TGTGCCAGCAGGGGCAGAGAGGGAGGTAGGAACGAGCAGTACTTC. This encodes CASRGREGGRNEQYF.

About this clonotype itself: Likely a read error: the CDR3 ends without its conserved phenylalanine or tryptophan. In DNA form, the CDR3 reads TGTGCCAGCAGTCGGGGGAGGGAAGGATCTGGATACACCCTC. It specifies CASSRGREGSGYTL. The chain has TRBV27 and TRBJ1-2; possible D gene TRBD1, 5 bases. Looked up from germline, CDR1 is MNHEY and CDR2 is SMNVEV (reference sequence). The CDR3 consists of 14 residues. The germline V and J ends were trimmed by 5 bases and 11 bases, with 21 bases remaining between them.

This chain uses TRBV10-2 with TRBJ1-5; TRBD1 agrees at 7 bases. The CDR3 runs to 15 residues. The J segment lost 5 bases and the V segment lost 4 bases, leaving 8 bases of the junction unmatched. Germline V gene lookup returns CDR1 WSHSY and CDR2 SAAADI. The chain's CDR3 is CASSVTGDSHQPQHF. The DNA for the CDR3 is TGCGCCAGCAGTGTTACAGGGGACAGTCATCAGCCCCAGCATTTT.

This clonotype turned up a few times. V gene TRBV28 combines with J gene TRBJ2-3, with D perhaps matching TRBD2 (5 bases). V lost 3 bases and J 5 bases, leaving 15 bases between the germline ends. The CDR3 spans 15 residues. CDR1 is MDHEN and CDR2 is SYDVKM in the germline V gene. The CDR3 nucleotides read TGTGCCAGCAGTTTCGGAGGTGGTAGAGGAGATACGCAGTATTTT. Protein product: CASSFGGGRGDTQYF.

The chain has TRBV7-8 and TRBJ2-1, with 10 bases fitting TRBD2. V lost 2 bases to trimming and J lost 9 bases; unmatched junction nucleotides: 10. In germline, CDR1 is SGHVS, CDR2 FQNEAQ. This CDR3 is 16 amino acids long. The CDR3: CASSLLSGRMFGEQFF. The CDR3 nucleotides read TGTGCCAGCAGCTTACTTAGCGGGAGGATGTTTGGTGAGCAGTTCTTC. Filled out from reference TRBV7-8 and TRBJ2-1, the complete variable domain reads GAGVSQSPRYKVAKRGQDVALRCDPISGHVSLFWYQQALGQGPEFLTYFQNEAQLDKSGLPSDRFFAERPEGSVSTLKIQRTQQEDSAVYLCASSLLSGRMFGEQFFGPGTRLTVL.

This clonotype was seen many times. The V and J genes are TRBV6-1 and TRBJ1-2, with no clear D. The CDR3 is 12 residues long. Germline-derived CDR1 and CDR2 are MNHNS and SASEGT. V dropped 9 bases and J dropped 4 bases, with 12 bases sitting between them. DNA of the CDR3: TGTGCCAGTCGGGGTACGAGCTATGGCTACACCTTC. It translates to CASRGTSYGYTF.

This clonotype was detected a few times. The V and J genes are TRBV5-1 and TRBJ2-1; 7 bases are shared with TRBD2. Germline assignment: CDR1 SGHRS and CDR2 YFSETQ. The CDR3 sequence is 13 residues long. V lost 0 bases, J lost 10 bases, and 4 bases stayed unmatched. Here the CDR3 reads CASSLGDYGEQFF. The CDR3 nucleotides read TGCGCCAGCAGCTTGGGGGACTACGGGGAGCAGTTCTTC.

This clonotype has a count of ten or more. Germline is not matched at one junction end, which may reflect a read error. The CDR3 nucleotides read TGTGCCAGCAGTTACTCGCAGGGACAGCGAACCGAGCACTTT. It is translated as CASSYSQGQRTEHF. The chain recombines TRBV6-6 with TRBJ1-5; 7 bases are a match to TRBD1. The CDR3 contains 14 residues. Per germline, CDR1 MNHNY and CDR2 SVGAGI (reference sequence).

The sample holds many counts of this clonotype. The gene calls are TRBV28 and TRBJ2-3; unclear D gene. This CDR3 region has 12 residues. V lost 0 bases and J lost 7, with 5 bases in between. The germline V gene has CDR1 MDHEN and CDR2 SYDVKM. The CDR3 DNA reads TGTGCCAGCAGTTTATGGGGGAATACGCAGTATTTT. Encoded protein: CASSLWGNTQYF.

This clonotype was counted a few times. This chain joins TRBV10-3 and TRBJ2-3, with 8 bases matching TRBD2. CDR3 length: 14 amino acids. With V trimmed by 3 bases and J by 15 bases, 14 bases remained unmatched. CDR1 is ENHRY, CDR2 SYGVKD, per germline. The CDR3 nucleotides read TGTGCCATCAGTGACCCTCAGACTAGCGTGCCCCGATATTTT. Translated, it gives CAISDPQTSVPRYF.

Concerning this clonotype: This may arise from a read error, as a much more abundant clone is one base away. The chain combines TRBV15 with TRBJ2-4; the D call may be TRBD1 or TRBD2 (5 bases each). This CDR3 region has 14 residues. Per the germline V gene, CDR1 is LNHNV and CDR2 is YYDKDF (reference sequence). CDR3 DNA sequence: TGTGCCACCAGTCCGAGGGGCACCAAAAACATTAAGTACTTC. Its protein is CATSPRGTKNIKYF.

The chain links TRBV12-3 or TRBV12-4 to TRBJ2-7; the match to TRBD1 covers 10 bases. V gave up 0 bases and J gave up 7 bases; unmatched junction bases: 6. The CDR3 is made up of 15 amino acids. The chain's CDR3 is CASSLAGTGVSEQYF. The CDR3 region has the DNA TGTGCCAGCAGTTTAGCGGGGACAGGGGTGAGTGAGCAGTACTTC.

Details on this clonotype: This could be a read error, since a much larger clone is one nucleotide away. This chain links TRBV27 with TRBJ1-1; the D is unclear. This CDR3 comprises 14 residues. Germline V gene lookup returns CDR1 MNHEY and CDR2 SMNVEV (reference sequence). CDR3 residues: CASSFSTGNTEVFF. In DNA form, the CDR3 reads TGTGCCAGCAGTTTTTCCACTGGGAACACTGAAGTTTTCTTT.

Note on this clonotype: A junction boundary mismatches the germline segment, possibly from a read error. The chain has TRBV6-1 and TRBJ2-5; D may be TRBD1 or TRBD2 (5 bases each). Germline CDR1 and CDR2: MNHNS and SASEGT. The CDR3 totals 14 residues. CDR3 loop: CATELGAGPETEYF. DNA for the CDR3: TGTGCCACCGAGCTAGGGGCGGGCCCTGAGACCGAGTACTTC.

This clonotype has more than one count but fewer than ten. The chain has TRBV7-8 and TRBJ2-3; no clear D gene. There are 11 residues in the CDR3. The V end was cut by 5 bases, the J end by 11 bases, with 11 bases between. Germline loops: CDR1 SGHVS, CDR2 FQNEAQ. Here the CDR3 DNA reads TGTGCCAGCAGCCGTACCCGGATGCAGTATTTT. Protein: CASSRTRMQYF.

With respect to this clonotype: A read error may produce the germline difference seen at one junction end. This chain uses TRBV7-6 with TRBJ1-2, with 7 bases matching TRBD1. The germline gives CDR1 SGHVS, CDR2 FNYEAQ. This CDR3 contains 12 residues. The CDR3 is CTRGDRYYGYTF. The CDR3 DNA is TGTACCAGGGGGGACAGATACTATGGCTACACCTTC.

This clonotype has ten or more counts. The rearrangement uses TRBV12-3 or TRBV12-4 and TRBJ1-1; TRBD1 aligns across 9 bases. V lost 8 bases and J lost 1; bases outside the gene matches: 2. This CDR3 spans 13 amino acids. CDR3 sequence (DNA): TGTGCCAGCGGGACAGGGACGAACACTGAAGCTTTCTTT. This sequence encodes CASGTGTNTEAFF.

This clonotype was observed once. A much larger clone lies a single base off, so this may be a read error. The CDR3 is CNAREDRATQFF. CDR3 DNA sequence: TGCAATGCTAGGGAAGACAGGGCGACTCAGTTCTTC. J is TRBJ2-1 and V is TRBV20-1; 7 positions match TRBD1. This CDR3 region has 12 residues. The germline V gene has CDR1 DFQATT and CDR2 SNEGSKA (reference sequence).

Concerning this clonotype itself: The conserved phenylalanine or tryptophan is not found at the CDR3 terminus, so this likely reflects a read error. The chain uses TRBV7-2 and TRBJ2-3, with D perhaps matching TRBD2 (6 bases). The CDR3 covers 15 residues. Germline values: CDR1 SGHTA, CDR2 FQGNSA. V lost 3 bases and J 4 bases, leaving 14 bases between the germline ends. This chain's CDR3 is CASSFNGGEPDTQYL. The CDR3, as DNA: TGTGCCAGCAGCTTCAATGGCGGGGAACCAGATACGCAGTATCTT.

CDR3 bases: TGTGCCAGCAGCGTGAGGGTCGGGACTAGCGGGAAAGTCAGTGAGCAGTTCTTC. Translation: CASSVRVGTSGKVSEQFF. This sequence joins TRBV9 and TRBJ2-1, with 13 nucleotides matching TRBD2. CDR1 and CDR2 (germline): SGDLS, YYNGEE. V gave up 2 bases and J gave up 9 bases; unmatched junction bases: 14. The CDR3 is 18 amino acids.